This TCR beta chain was captured by sequencing in a study of PD-1 blockade in classical Hodgkin lymphoma. Time point specified: cycle 4 day 1 (C4D1), after five to seven weeks of nivolumab. After autologous stem cell transplantation all patients relapsed, and prior brentuximab vedotin exposure differed between cohorts. CD4+ T cells were purified from thawed PBMCs by negative selection. Study results and caveats: Any patient who commenced nivolumab under 1 year after ASCT was excluded.

V was clipped by 3 bases and J by 0 bases, with 12 bases between them. The germline V gene has CDR1 SGHNT and CDR2 YYREEE (reference sequence). The CDR3 extends over 15 amino acids. Regarding this clone: What it binds is unknown.

Method: immunoSEQ multiplex PCR; TCRdb's copy keeps in-frame clones and lacks some. The sample comprises 30,000 or so clones, around 80% of which are singletons, and 0.5% to 0.65% rests with the top ten. This TCR came from a human donor with classical Hodgkin lymphoma. The sample here was CD4+ T cells from blood, taken before the fourth cycle of nivolumab. The chain is built from TRBV5-4 and TRBJ1-1; D may be TRBD1 (6 bases). The CDR3 nucleotides read TGTGCCAGCAGCTCGGGTGGGGGCATGAACACTGAAGCTTTCTTT. Its protein product is CASSSGGGMNTEAFF.